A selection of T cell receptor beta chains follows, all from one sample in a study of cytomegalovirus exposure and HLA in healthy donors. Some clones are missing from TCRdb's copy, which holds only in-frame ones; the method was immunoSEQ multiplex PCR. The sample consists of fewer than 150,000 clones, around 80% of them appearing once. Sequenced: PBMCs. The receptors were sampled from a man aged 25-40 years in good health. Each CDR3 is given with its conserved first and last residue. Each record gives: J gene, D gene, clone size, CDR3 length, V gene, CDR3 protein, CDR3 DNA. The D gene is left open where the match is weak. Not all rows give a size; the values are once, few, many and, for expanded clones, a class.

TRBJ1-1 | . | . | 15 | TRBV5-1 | CASSLGEGGNTEAFF | TGCGCCAGCAGCTTGGGTGAAGGGGGGAACACTGAAGCTTTCTTT
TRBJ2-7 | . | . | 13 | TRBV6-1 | CASSESVSYEQYF | TGTGCCAGCAGTGAATCTGTTTCCTACGAGCAGTACTTC
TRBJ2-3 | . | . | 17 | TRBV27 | CASRRWGGRTRVDTQYF | TGTGCCAGCAGACGTTGGGGTGGGAGGACCCGGGTAGATACGCAGTATTTT
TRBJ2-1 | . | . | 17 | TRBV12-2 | CASRLGGSAGGTGEQFF | TGTGCAAGTCGCTTAGGGGGGTCGGCGGGAGGTACAGGTGAGCAGTTCTTC
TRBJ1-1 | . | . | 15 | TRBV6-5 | CASRNRRFSDTEAFF | TGTGCCAGCAGAAACAGGCGTTTCTCGGACACTGAAGCTTTCTTT
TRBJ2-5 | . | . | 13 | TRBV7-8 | CASGHPYQETQYF | TGTGCCAGCGGACACCCTTACCAAGAGACCCAGTACTTC
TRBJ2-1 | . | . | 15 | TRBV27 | CASSLVLSSYNEQFF | TGTGCCAGCAGTTTGGTCCTCAGCTCCTACAATGAGCAGTTCTTC
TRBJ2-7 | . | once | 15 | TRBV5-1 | CASSLEGARAYEQYF | TGCGCCAGCAGCTTGGAAGGAGCCAGAGCCTACGAGCAGTACTTC
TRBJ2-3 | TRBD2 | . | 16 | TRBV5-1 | CASSRTTSVWADAQYF | TGCGCCAGCAGTCGAACGACTAGCGTTTGGGCAGATGCGCAGTATTTT
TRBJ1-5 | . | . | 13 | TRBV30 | CAWSPGRDQPQHF | TGTGCCTGGAGTCCGGGGAGGGATCAGCCCCAGCATTTT
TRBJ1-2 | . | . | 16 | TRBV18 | CASSPFDSLGLYGYTF | TGTGCCAGCTCACCATTTGACAGCCTGGGTCTCTATGGCTACACCTTC
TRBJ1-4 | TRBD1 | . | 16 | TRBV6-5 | CASSYGPGQGDEKLFF | TGTGCCAGCAGTTACGGTCCGGGACAGGGGGATGAAAAACTGTTTTTT
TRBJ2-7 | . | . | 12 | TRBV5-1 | CASSSTGYEQYF | TGCGCCAGCAGCTCAACGGGATACGAGCAGTACTTC
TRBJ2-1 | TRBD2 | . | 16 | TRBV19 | CASSLQAGVPYNEQFF | TGTGCCAGTAGTCTACAAGCGGGAGTCCCCTACAATGAGCAGTTCTTC
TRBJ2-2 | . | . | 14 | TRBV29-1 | CSVVVELNTGELFF | TGCAGCGTTGTAGTCGAACTGAACACCGGGGAGCTGTTTTTT
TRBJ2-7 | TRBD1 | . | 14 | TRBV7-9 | CSSSTRDRTRGQYF | TGTTCCAGCAGCACCCGGGACAGGACCCGGGGGCAGTACTTC
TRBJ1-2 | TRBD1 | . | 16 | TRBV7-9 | CASSTMGQGMNYGYTF | TGTGCCAGCAGCACCATGGGACAGGGGATGAACTATGGCTACACCTTC
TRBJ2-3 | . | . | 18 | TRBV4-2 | CASSLQGASDTSTDTQYF | TGTGCCAGCAGTCTTCAAGGGGCTTCGGACACGAGCACAGATACGCAGTATTTT
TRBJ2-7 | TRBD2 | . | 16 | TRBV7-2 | CASSPLAGGSSYEQYF | TGTGCCAGCAGCCCCTTAGCGGGGGGGAGCTCCTACGAGCAGTACTTC
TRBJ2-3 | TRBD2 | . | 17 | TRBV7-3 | CASSYGLVGGMTDTQYF | TGTGCCAGCAGCTATGGACTAGTCGGTGGTATGACAGATACGCAGTATTTT
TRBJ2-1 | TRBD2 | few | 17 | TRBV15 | CATSRSRLAQRYNEQFF | TGTGCCACCAGCAGATCCCGACTAGCGCAAAGGTACAATGAGCAGTTCTTC
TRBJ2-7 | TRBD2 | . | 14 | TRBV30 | CAWRTSGGTYEQYF | TGTGCCTGGAGGACTAGCGGAGGAACCTACGAGCAGTACTTC
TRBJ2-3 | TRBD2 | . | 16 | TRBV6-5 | CASSYSPSGSADTQYF | TGTGCCAGCAGTTACTCTCCTAGCGGGAGTGCAGATACGCAGTATTTT
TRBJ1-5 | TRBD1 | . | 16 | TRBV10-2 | CASSEWTGGSNQPQHF | TGCGCCAGCAGTGAGTGGACAGGGGGGAGCAATCAGCCCCAGCATTTT
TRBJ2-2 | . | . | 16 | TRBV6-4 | CASSEPGQEGTGELFF | TGTGCCAGCAGTGAGCCTGGACAGGAGGGCACCGGGGAGCTGTTTTTT
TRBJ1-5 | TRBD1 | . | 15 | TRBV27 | CASSRTGGEDQPQHF | TGTGCCAGCAGCAGGACAGGGGGCGAGGATCAGCCCCAGCATTTT
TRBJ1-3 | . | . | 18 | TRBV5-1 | CASSPDFGEDPTGNTIYF | TGCGCCAGCAGCCCAGACTTCGGAGAAGACCCCACTGGAAACACCATATATTTT
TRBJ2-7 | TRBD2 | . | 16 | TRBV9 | CASSVGLAGVDYEQYF | TGTGCCAGCAGCGTAGGGCTAGCGGGAGTGGACTACGAGCAGTACTTC
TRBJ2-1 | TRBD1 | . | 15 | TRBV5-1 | CASSLTQGANGEQFF | TGCGCCAGCAGCTTGACACAGGGGGCGAATGGTGAGCAGTTCTTC
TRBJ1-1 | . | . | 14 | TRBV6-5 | CASSYEGLNTEAFF | TGTGCCAGCAGTTACGAGGGCTTGAACACTGAAGCTTTCTTT
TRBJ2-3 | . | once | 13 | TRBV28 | CASSSPHRGTQYF | TGTGCCAGCAGTTCCCCCCACCGGGGTACGCAGTATTTT
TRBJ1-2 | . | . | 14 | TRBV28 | CASSASVGPYGYTF | TGTGCCAGCAGTGCAAGTGTTGGGCCTTATGGCTACACCTTC
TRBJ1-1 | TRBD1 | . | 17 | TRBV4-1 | CASSQGRGQGRNTEAFF | TGCGCCAGCAGCCAAGGCCGGGGACAGGGGAGGAACACTGAAGCTTTCTTT
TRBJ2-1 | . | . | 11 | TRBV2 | CASSLLNEQFF | TGTGCCAGCAGCCTTTTAAATGAGCAGTTCTTC
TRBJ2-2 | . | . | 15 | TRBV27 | CASSQRPGSPGELFF | TGTGCCAGCAGCCAGAGGCCCGGGAGTCCCGGGGAGCTGTTTTTT
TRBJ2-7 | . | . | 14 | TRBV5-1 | CASSKGQGTYEQYF | TGCGCCAGCAGTAAGGGGCAGGGAACTTACGAGCAGTACTTC
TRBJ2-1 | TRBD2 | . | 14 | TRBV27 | CASSSLAGNNEQFF | TGTGCCAGTTCCTCCCTAGCGGGCAACAATGAGCAGTTCTTC
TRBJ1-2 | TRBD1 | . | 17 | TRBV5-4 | CASSSRDRPTDSYGYTF | TGTGCCAGCAGCTCCCGGGACAGGCCCACGGACAGCTATGGCTACACCTTC
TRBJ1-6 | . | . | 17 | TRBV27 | CASTPSAGTLTHSPLHF | TGTGCCAGCACCCCGTCCGCAGGGACTTTAACACATTCACCCCTCCACTTT
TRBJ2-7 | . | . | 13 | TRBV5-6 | CASSLSSSYEQYF | TGTGCCAGCAGCTTGTCTAGCTCCTACGAGCAGTACTTC
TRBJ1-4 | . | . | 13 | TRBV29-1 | CSVAGQGSEKLFF | TGCAGCGTCGCGGGCCAGGGGTCTGAAAAACTGTTTTTT
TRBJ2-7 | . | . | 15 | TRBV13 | CASSLGTVGRGEQYF | TGTGCCAGCAGCTTAGGGACAGTCGGAAGGGGGGAGCAGTACTTC
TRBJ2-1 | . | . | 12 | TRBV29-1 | CSVGGGRYEQFF | TGCAGCGTGGGGGGCGGGAGATATGAGCAGTTCTTC
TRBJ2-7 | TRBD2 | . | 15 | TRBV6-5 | CASSRTSGPAYEQYF | TGTGCCAGCAGTAGGACTAGCGGGCCCGCCTACGAGCAGTACTTC
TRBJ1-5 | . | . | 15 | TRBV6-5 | CASSYSAGADQPQHF | TGTGCCAGCAGTTACTCGGCGGGGGCGGATCAGCCCCAGCATTTT
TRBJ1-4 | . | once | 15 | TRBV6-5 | CAGSYSGTRYEKLFF | TGTGCCGGCAGTTACTCGGGGACAAGGTATGAAAAACTGTTTTTT
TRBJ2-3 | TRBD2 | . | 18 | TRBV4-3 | CASSQDLAGGMGTDTQYF | TGCGCCAGCAGCCAAGACCTAGCGGGAGGGATGGGGACAGATACGCAGTATTTT
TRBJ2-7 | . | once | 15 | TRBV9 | CASSESPSASYEQYF | TGTGCCAGCAGCGAGTCGCCTAGCGCGAGTTACGAGCAGTACTTC
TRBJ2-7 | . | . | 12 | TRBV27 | CASRGGGYEQYF | TGTGCCAGCAGAGGGGGGGGCTACGAGCAGTACTTC
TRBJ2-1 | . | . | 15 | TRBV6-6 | CASSYDDRFYNEQFF | TGTGCCAGCAGTTACGACGACAGGTTCTACAATGAGCAGTTCTTC
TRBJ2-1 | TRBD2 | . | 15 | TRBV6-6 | CASILAGGIHNEQFF | TGTGCCAGCATTTTAGCGGGAGGGATACACAATGAGCAGTTCTTC
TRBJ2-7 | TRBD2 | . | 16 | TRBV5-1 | CASSLEGTSGRDEQYF | TGCGCCAGCAGCTTGGAAGGGACTAGCGGGAGAGACGAGCAGTACTTC
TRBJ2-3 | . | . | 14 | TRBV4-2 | CASSQAQGTDTQYF | TGTGCCAGCAGCCAAGCCCAGGGCACAGATACGCAGTATTTT
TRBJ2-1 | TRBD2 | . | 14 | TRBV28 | CASSLAAGVGEQFF | TGTGCCAGCAGTTTAGCGGCGGGAGTTGGCGAGCAGTTCTTC
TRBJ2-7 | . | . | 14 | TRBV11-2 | CASSLEDETYEQYF | TGTGCCAGCAGCTTAGAAGATGAGACCTACGAGCAGTACTTC
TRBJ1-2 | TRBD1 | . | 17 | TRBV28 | CASSLGTGEGRGYGYTF | TGTGCCAGCAGTTTAGGGACAGGGGAGGGTCGGGGCTATGGCTACACCTTC
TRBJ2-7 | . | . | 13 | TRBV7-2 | CASTQVPFYEQYF | TGTGCCAGCACGCAGGTACCCTTCTACGAGCAGTACTTC
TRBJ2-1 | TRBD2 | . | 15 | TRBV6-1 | CASSNSGSSYNEQFF | TGTGCCAGCAGTAATAGCGGGAGCTCCTACAATGAGCAGTTCTTC